A single sample gave rise to the 27 T cell receptor beta chains below, sequenced in a study of radiotherapy plus CTLA-4 blockade in lung cancer. Clones were read by immunoSEQ multiplex PCR, and TCRdb kept only the in-frame ones, dropping some. The table records about 98,000 clones, 75% to 90% of them present only once. Material: peripheral blood, obtained from a patient treated with radiotherapy plus ipilimumab. The receptor set was obtained from a human donor with non-small cell lung cancer who had a partial response to radiotherapy plus ipilimumab.

V is TRBV6-1 and J is TRBJ2-2; D is perhaps TRBD2 (6 bases). Germline CDR1 MNHNS, CDR2 SASEGT. V gave up 6 bases and J gave up 4 bases, with 15 bases separating them. The CDR3 covers 15 residues. CDR3 nucleotide sequence: TGTGCCAGCAGAGATACTAGCAAATCCACCGGGGAGCTGTTTTTT. Protein sequence: CASRDTSKSTGELFF.

The chain joins TRBV28 to TRBJ2-7; 7 bases are a match to TRBD1. Germline trimming cut 7 bases from V and 1 base from J; bases unmatched to any gene: 7. Germline V gene data show CDR1 as MDHEN and CDR2 as SYDVKM. The CDR3 has 14 residues. Written as DNA, the CDR3 is TGTGCCAGCATCGCCGGGACAGAATCCTACGAGCAGTACTTC. Residues: CASIAGTESYEQYF.

In this sample, this clone turned up once. The chain uses TRBV6-5 and TRBJ1-1; D is ambiguous. Germline CDR1 and CDR2: MNHEY and SVGAGI. This CDR3 is built from 15 residues. V lost 6 bases and J 0 bases, leaving 14 bases between the germline ends. The CDR3 coding sequence is TGTGCCAGCAGCCGAACAGTATTCATGAACACTGAAGCTTTCTTT. Protein sequence: CASSRTVFMNTEAFF.

The chain has TRBV28 and TRBJ1-2; D unclear. V was pared by 3 bases and J by 8 bases, with 10 bases between. The germline V gene has CDR1 MDHEN and CDR2 SYDVKM. The CDR3 length is 12 residues. In nucleotides, the CDR3 is TGTGCCAGCAGTTTCCTGGGCGAGGGCTACACCTTC. It encodes CASSFLGEGYTF.

This chain links TRBV7-3 with TRBJ2-3; 10 bases match TRBD1. The CDR3 runs to 16 residues. Germline V gene data show CDR1 as SGHTA and CDR2 as FQGTGA. Trimming took 4 bases from V and 4 from J; bases not matched to a gene: 8. The DNA of the CDR3 is TGTGCCAGCAGCTCCCGTGATGGACAGGGGGCAGATACGCAGTATTTT. Amino acids: CASSSRDGQGADTQYF.

The chain employs TRBV6-6 and TRBJ2-3; the match to TRBD2 covers 7 bases. Germline V gene sequence: CDR1 MNHNY, CDR2 SVGAGI (reference sequence). This CDR3 region has 13 residues. V dropped 6 bases and J dropped 8; count of bases not matched to a gene: 8. This chain's CDR3 is CASSPAGVGTQYF. The CDR3 bases are TGTGCCAGCAGCCCCGCGGGAGTAGGTACGCAGTATTTT.

This clone was counted a single time. Here the CDR3 reads CASSLSPSGTGLGYEQYF. CDR3 bases: TGCGCCAGCAGCTTGTCACCCTCCGGGACAGGGTTGGGCTACGAGCAGTACTTC. This sequence joins TRBV5-1 and TRBJ2-7; 9 bases fit TRBD1. Germline V gives CDR1 SGHRS, CDR2 YFSETQ. CDR3 length: 18 residues. V lost 1 base and J lost 3; bases outside the gene matches: 14.

The chain couples TRBV5-4 to TRBJ2-2; 15 bases fit TRBD2. Per germline, CDR1 SGHNT and CDR2 YYREEE (reference sequence). The CDR3 sequence is 19 residues long. Unmatched junction bases numbered 9, after V lost 2 bases and J lost 4 bases. CDR3 region: CASSLGTSGRPLSTGELFF. The CDR3 nucleotides read TGTGCCAGCAGCTTAGGGACTAGCGGGAGGCCCCTGAGCACCGGGGAGCTGTTTTTT.

The DNA of the CDR3 is TGTGCCAGTACCTTCCGGGACTCTAATCAGCCCCAGCATTTT. Residues: CASTFRDSNQPQHF. The chain combines TRBV19 with TRBJ1-5; D perhaps matches TRBD1 (5 bases). V was trimmed by 7 bases and J by 4 bases, leaving 14 bases between them. CDR3 length equals 14 residues. Germline V gene sequence: CDR1 LNHDA, CDR2 SQIVND (reference sequence).

The chain has TRBV30 and TRBJ2-7, with D possibly TRBD2 on 6 matching bases. V was clipped by 3 bases and J by 4 bases, with 10 bases between them. This CDR3 has 12 residues. CDR1 and CDR2 from the germline V gene are GTSNPN and SVGIG (reference sequence). The DNA of the CDR3 is TGTGCCTGGAGGGAGGGTCCTTACGAGCAGTACTTC. Translation gives CAWREGPYEQYF.

This rearrangement joins TRBV28 to TRBJ1-1; TRBD1 agrees at 7 bases. Per the germline V gene, CDR1 is MDHEN and CDR2 is SYDVKM. V was pared by 2 bases and J by 7 bases, with 4 bases of the junction left unmatched. This CDR3 has 13 amino acids. CDR3 amino acids: CASSLRRGIEAFF. The CDR3 DNA reads as TGTGCCAGCAGTTTACGCAGGGGGATTGAAGCTTTCTTT.

This sequence joins TRBV10-2 and TRBJ1-2, with 9 bases identical to TRBD1. The germline V gene has CDR1 WSHSY and CDR2 SAAADI. There are 18 residues in the CDR3. V lost 6 bases to trimming and J lost 1 base; unmatched junction nucleotides: 15. CDR3 nucleotide sequence: TGCGCCAGCAGAGAGCCTAGATTTGGACAGGGGAGTAACTATGGCTACACCTTC. It translates to CASREPRFGQGSNYGYTF.

The genes are TRBV6-7 and TRBJ2-1; 8 nucleotides match TRBD2. TRBV6-7 is noted as an ORF with a role that remains uncertain. This CDR3 spans 16 amino acids. The ends lost 7 bases at V and 4 bases at J; junction bases unmatched: 12. CDR3 amino acids: CASITSGSGDYNEQFF. The CDR3 bases are TGTGCCAGCATCACCTCGGGTAGCGGGGATTACAATGAGCAGTTCTTC.

The V call is TRBV5-1, the J call TRBJ1-2, with D possibly being TRBD1 (6 bases). The V end was cut by 0 bases, the J end by 5 bases, with 11 bases between. The CDR3 spans 14 residues. Germline assignment: CDR1 SGHRS and CDR2 YFSETQ. The CDR3 DNA reads as TGCGCCAGCAGCTTGGCCTTAGGACAGTATGGCTACACCTTC. Amino acid sequence: CASSLALGQYGYTF. Supplemented by reference TRBV5-1 and TRBJ1-2, the full variable domain reads KAGVTQTPRYLIKTRGQQVTLSCSPISGHRSVSWYQQTPGQGLQFLFEYFSETQRNKGNFPGRFSGRQFSNSRSEMNVSTLELGDSALYLCASSLALGQYGYTFGSGTRLTVV.

The rearrangement uses TRBV9 and TRBJ2-5; TRBD1 aligns across 7 bases. The V segment lost 3 bases and the J segment 7 bases; nucleotides outside the gene matches: 6. The CDR3 totals 13 residues. Germline assignment: CDR1 SGDLS and CDR2 YYNGEE. The CDR3 loop reads CASSGGTEGTQYF. CDR3 DNA: TGTGCCAGCAGCGGGGGGACAGAAGGGACCCAGTACTTC.

The rearrangement links TRBV19 to TRBJ2-5; TRBD2 matches 9 bases. Germline CDR1 LNHDA, CDR2 SQIVND (reference sequence). The CDR3 runs 14 residues. Trimming at V came to 5 bases and at J to 3 bases, leaving 4 bases not matched to a gene. CDR3 DNA sequence: TGTGCCAGTAGTGAGACTAGCGGAAAAGAGACCCAGTACTTC. This gives the protein CASSETSGKETQYF. The full variable domain, rest sourced from reference TRBV19 and TRBJ2-5, is DGGITQSPKYLFRKEGQNVTLSCEQNLNHDAMYWYRQDPGQGLRLIYYSQIVNDFQKGDIAEGYSVSREKKESFPLTVTSAQKNPTAFYLCASSETSGKETQYFGPGTRLLVL.

This clone appeared a few times. V and J are TRBV29-1 and TRBJ2-3, with 8 nucleotides matching TRBD2. Looked up from germline, CDR1 is SQVTM and CDR2 is ANQGSEA. With V trimmed by 7 bases and J by 6 bases, 9 bases remained unmatched. The CDR3 has 13 amino acids. Written as DNA, the CDR3 is TGCAGCGCCGAAAGCGGGAGCAGGGATACGCAGTATTTT. Its protein product is CSAESGSRDTQYF.

The chain couples TRBV5-1 to TRBJ1-3; D may be TRBD1 (5 bases). Trimming removed 0 bases from V and 2 bases from J, with 9 bases in between. The germline CDR1 and CDR2 sequences are SGHRS and YFSETQ. The CDR3 runs to 15 residues. In nucleotides, the CDR3 is TGCGCCAGCAGCTTGGGGAGGGGCCCTGGAAACACCATATATTTT. Translation gives CASSLGRGPGNTIYF.

The chain has TRBV5-1 and TRBJ1-4; 12 bases align to TRBD1. The V and J ends lost 2 bases and 8 bases, in that order; junction bases with no gene match: 4. This CDR3 has 15 residues. Germline V gene sequence: CDR1 SGHRS, CDR2 YFSETQ. The CDR3, as DNA: TGCGCCAGCAGCTTAACCGGGACAGGGGGCGAAAAACTGTTTTTT. This codes for CASSLTGTGGEKLFF.

The gene calls are TRBV7-3 and TRBJ2-1; 12 bases agree with TRBD2. The CDR3 is 16 amino acids. Germline V gene data show CDR1 as SGHTA and CDR2 as FQGTGA. J was trimmed by 9 bases and V by 5 bases; bases with no gene match: 11. CDR3 residues: CASSPTPSGRAPEQFF. CDR3 bases: TGTGCCAGCAGCCCCACCCCTAGCGGGAGGGCCCCTGAGCAGTTCTTC.

The chain recombines TRBV7-7 with TRBJ2-1; 7 bases agree with TRBD1. CDR1 and CDR2 (germline): SSHAT, FNYEAQ (reference sequence). The V and J ends lost 2 bases and 3 bases, in that order; junction bases with no gene match: 7. This CDR3 region has 16 residues. The CDR3 sequence is CASSLTSGTDYNEQFF. Here the CDR3 DNA reads TGTGCCAGCAGCTTAACTTCCGGGACAGACTACAATGAGCAGTTCTTC.

The V call is TRBV7-8, the J call TRBJ1-3; the D gene is possibly TRBD1 (6 bases). The CDR3 consists of 15 residues. V lost 5 bases and J 1 base, leaving 12 bases between the germline ends. Germline-derived CDR1 and CDR2 are SGHVS and FQNEAQ. CDR3 coding DNA: TGTGCCAGCAGCCGCACAGGGCGATCTGGAAACACCATATATTTT. Protein sequence: CASSRTGRSGNTIYF.

Judged by abundance, this clone is medium-sized. The genes are TRBV5-6 and TRBJ2-7, with TRBD2 as a possible D gene (5 bases). The CDR3 consists of 13 residues. Per the germline V gene, CDR1 is SGHDT and CDR2 is YYEEEE. V dropped 3 bases and J dropped 7 bases, with 14 bases sitting between them. CDR3 loop: CASSWHPSGEQYF. The CDR3 DNA reads as TGTGCCAGCAGCTGGCACCCGTCGGGGGAGCAGTACTTC.

The genes are TRBV19 and TRBJ1-2, with 9 positions matching TRBD1. This CDR3 is built from 16 residues. V lost 9 bases and J lost 4; bases outside the gene matches: 15. The germline V gene has CDR1 LNHDA and CDR2 SQIVND (reference sequence). The DNA for the CDR3 is TGTGCCAGCGGCTCCCGGGACAGGGTAGTAAGCTATGGCTACACCTTC. Protein: CASGSRDRVVSYGYTF.

This clone was picked up one time. Different DNA sequences within this sample yield the same CDR3. The rearrangement uses TRBV18 and TRBJ2-2, with TRBD1 matching over 11 bases. The V gene end was trimmed by 3 bases and the J gene end by 4 bases; junction bases not matched to a gene: 4. This CDR3 region has 16 residues. Germline V CDR1 and CDR2: KGHSH, LQKENI. This CDR3 is CASSPGTGGSTGELFF. CDR3 in DNA: TGTGCCAGCTCACCGGGGACAGGGGGGAGCACCGGGGAGCTGTTTTTT.

This chain links TRBV7-3 with TRBJ2-3, with D possibly matching TRBD2 (5 bases). This CDR3 is built from 12 residues. V gave up 5 bases and J gave up 2 bases, with 5 bases separating them. From germline, CDR1 is SGHTA and CDR2 FQGTGA. The chain's CDR3 is CASSRDTDTQYF. DNA of the CDR3: TGTGCCAGCAGCCGGGACACAGATACGCAGTATTTT.

The chain carries TRBV14 and TRBJ2-7, with 11 bases aligning to TRBD2. J lost 7 bases, V lost 8 bases, and 7 bases had no gene match. Germline V gene lookup returns CDR1 SGHDN and CDR2 FVKESK. The CDR3 is 13 amino acids. CDR3 sequence: CASGRLAGREQYF. Written as DNA, the CDR3 is TGTGCCAGCGGGAGACTAGCGGGAAGAGAGCAGTACTTC.